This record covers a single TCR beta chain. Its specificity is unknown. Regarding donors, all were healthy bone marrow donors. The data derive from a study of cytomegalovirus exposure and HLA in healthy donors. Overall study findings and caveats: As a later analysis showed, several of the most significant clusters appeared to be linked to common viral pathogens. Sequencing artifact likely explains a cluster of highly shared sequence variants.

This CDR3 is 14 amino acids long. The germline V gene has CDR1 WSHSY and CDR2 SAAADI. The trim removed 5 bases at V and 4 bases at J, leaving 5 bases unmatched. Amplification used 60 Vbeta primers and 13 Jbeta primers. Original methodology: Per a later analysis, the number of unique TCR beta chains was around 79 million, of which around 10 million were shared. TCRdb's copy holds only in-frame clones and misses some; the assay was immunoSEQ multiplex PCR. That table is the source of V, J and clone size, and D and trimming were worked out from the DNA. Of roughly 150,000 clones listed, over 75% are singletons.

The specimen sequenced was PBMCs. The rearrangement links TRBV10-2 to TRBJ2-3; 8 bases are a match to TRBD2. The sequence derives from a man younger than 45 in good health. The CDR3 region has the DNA TGCGCCAGCAGTAGCGGGAGTAGGGCAGATACGCAGTATTTT. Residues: CASSSGSRADTQYF.